These 3 T cell receptor beta chains were sequenced from one sample in a study of tumor-infiltrating lymphocytes in primary liver carcinoma. Each 20-30 mg portion of unsorted bulk tissue served as the source for co-extraction of RNA and DNA. A constant-region primer primed TCR beta cDNA synthesis from roughly 500 ng of total RNA. Slightly modified ARM-PCR served as the procedure for the TCR beta libraries. These libraries came from three rounds of nested multiplex PCR. In the first two PCR rounds, TRBV1-TRBV30 forward primers were paired with a C-beta reverse primer, and each round lasted approximately 10 cycles. TCRdb re-derived calls from the multiplex PCR reads in MiXCR, one entry per CDR3 protein. The sample includes 150,000 to 200,000 distinct CDR3 sequences, 85% of them seen just once. What was sequenced was tumor tissue from primary liver carcinoma. These receptors originate from a man aged 40-55 years with primary liver carcinoma and hepatitis B virus infection.

Comments on this clonotype: At one of its ends the junction is not consistent with the germline gene, which may arise from a read error. The chain links TRBV11-2 to TRBJ2-7; 9 bases are shared with TRBD1. The V gene's germline CDR1 is SGHAT and CDR2 FQNNGV. The CDR3 spans 15 residues. As DNA, the CDR3 is TGTGTCAGCAGCTTACGATGGACAGGGGAAACCGGGCACTACTTC. This gives the protein CVSSLRWTGETGHYF.

About this clonotype: Its ends do not fully match the called genes, so a read error is possible. This chain links TRBV11-2 with TRBJ2-1, with 12 bases matching TRBD2. The CDR3 spans 15 residues. CDR1 and CDR2 (germline): SGHAT, FQNNGV. CDR3: CASNQTSGSNNEEFF. For the CDR3, the DNA is TGCGCCAGCAACCAGACTAGCGGGAGCAACAATGAGGAGTTCTTC.

As concerns this clonotype: A junction boundary mismatches the germline segment, possibly from a read error. CDR3 residues: CASCQDGTSGNPDNEQFF. The CDR3 region has the DNA TGTGCCAGCTGCCAAGACGGGACTAGTGGGAACCCCGACAATGAGCAGTTCTTC. The V call is TRBV14, the J call TRBJ2-1; 8 bases line up with TRBD2. Germline CDR1 SGHDN, CDR2 FVKESK. This CDR3 region has 18 residues.